This T cell receptor (beta chain) was obtained from a study of blood T cell repertoires in COVID-19. About the study: COVID-19 samples, acute and convalescent, were from the United States, Italy and Spain. T cells, B-cell-depleted T cells, or PBMCs supplied cDNA or gDNA.

Per the authors' pipeline: Amplification with reference gene primers provided the estimates of nucleated cell counts. Using immunoSEQ multiplex PCR, the repertoire was profiled, and TCRdb retains in-frame clones only, with some absent. Clone size and the V and J calls come from that table; the DNA yielded D and trimming. This table has 130,000 to 150,000 clones, roughly 86% appearing once. Germline V lookup: CDR1 SEHNR, CDR2 FQNEAQ (reference sequence). V was cut by 1 base and J by 5 bases, with 15 bases left in between. This CDR3 contains 15 residues. The origin of this receptor is a human donor with acute or convalescent COVID-19. The donor label of this sample is uncertain. The sample was peripheral blood. The chain is built from TRBV7-9 and TRBJ2-7, with D perhaps TRBD2 (5 bases). CDR3 region: CASSLDGRRFDEQYF. In DNA form, the CDR3 reads TGTGCCAGCAGCTTAGACGGACGGAGGTTCGACGAGCAGTACTTC.